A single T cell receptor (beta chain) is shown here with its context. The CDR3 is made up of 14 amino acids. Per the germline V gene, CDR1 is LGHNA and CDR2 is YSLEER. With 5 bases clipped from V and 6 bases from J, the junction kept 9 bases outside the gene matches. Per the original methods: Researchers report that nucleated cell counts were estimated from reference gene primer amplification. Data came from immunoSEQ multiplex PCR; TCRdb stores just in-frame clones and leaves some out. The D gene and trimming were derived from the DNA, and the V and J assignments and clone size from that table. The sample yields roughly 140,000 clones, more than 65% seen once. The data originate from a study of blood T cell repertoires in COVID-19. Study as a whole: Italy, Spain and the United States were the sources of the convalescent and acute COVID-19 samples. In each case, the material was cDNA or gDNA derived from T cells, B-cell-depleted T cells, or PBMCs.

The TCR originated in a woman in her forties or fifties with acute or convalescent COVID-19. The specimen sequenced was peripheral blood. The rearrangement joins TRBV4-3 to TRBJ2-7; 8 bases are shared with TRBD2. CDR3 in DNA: TGCGCCAGCAGCTACCGGGGGGGGACGGTCGAGCAGTACTTC. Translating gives CASSYRGGTVEQYF.